These 12 T cell receptor beta chains originate from one sample sequenced in a study of T cell responses to AZD1222 COVID-19 vaccine. The method was immunoSEQ multiplex PCR; TCRdb's version includes in-frame clones alone and lacks a portion of them. The sample has under 150,000 clones, 80% to 90% seen once; the top ten hold roughly 3.7%. Here the sequenced sample was peripheral blood, taken on day 0 of MenACWY control vaccination. Source of these receptors: an adult in good health.

In its sample, this clone was seen once. The chain links TRBV7-9 to TRBJ2-7; 7 positions match TRBD2. This CDR3 spans 16 amino acids. CDR1 is SEHNR and CDR2 is FQNEAQ in the germline V gene (reference sequence). The V gene end was trimmed by 6 bases and the J gene end by 2 bases; junction bases not matched to a gene: 13. This CDR3 reads CASSDGGPGGPYEQYF. The CDR3 DNA reads TGTGCCAGCAGTGATGGTGGCCCGGGGGGTCCCTACGAGCAGTACTTC.

This clone has just one count. The chain couples TRBV7-2 to TRBJ1-3, with D hard to call. The CDR3 is made up of 15 amino acids. The V and J ends lost 3 bases and 4 bases respectively, with 13 bases between them. Germline CDR1 reads SGHTA; CDR2 reads FQGNSA. CDR3 sequence (DNA): TGTGCCAGCAGCTTGTGGGTGGCGGTGGGAAACACCATATATTTT. Translated: CASSLWVAVGNTIYF.

The chain couples TRBV11-2 to TRBJ2-1; D may correspond to TRBD1 or TRBD2 (5 bases each). This CDR3 is 14 amino acids long. V lost 5 bases and J lost 1, with 9 bases in between. Germline CDR1 and CDR2: SGHAT and FQNNGV. CDR3 loop: CASSPEGSYNEQFF. As DNA, the CDR3 is TGTGCCAGCAGCCCCGAGGGGTCCTACAATGAGCAGTTCTTC. Variable domain in full (rest from reference TRBV11-2 and TRBJ2-1): EAGVAQSPRYKIIEKRQSVAFWCNPISGHATLYWYQQILGQGPKLLIQFQNNGVVDDSQLPKDRFSAERLKGVDSTLKIQPAKLEDSAVYLCASSPEGSYNEQFFGPGTRLTVL.

The chain is built from TRBV2 and TRBJ1-3; D is unresolved. From germline, CDR1 is SNHLY and CDR2 FYNNEI. The CDR3 extends over 17 amino acids. V lost 6 bases, J lost 0 bases, and 18 bases lay in between. The DNA of the CDR3 is TGTGCCAGCAGACGTAGCCCAAGCCTGTACTCTGGAAACACCATATATTTT. Protein product: CASRRSPSLYSGNTIYF.

The gene calls are TRBV28 and TRBJ1-4; D is uncertain. Trimming took off 2 bases at V and 4 bases at J, with 8 bases between the two ends. The length of the CDR3 is 14 residues. Germline CDR1 reads MDHEN; CDR2 reads SYDVKM. In DNA, the CDR3 is TGTGCCAGCAGTTTACAACAGAATAATGAAAAACTGTTTTTT. It encodes CASSLQQNNEKLFF.

CDR3 in DNA: TGTGCCAGCTCACCACCCTGGGAGTTCGCTGAAGCTTTCTTT. Protein product: CASSPPWEFAEAFF. The chain couples TRBV18 to TRBJ1-1; D remains unclear. The CDR3 consists of 14 residues. Germline V gene data show CDR1 as KGHSH and CDR2 as LQKENI. Trimming left V 0 bases short and J 6 bases short, with 11 bases between.

The rearrangement uses TRBV7-2 and TRBJ1-2, with 8 bases aligning to TRBD1. CDR3 length equals 15 residues. With 7 bases clipped from V and 0 bases from J, the junction kept 7 bases outside the gene matches. Germline V CDR1 and CDR2: SGHTA, FQGNSA. The CDR3 is CASTQGARTNYGYTF. CDR3 sequence (DNA): TGTGCCAGCACCCAGGGGGCCCGGACTAACTATGGCTACACCTTC.

V usage is TRBV4-3 and J usage is TRBJ1-2; maybe TRBD1 (5 bases). The CDR3 has 13 residues. The germline V and J ends were trimmed by 3 bases and 2 bases, with 7 bases remaining between them. Germline values: CDR1 LGHNA, CDR2 YSLEER. CDR3 coding DNA: TGCGCCAGCAGCCAGGGGGAGAACTATGGCTACACCTTC. It codes for CASSQGENYGYTF.

Here the CDR3 reads CSVGGANTEAFF. The CDR3 DNA sequence: TGCAGCGTTGGGGGGGCGAACACTGAAGCTTTCTTT. The gene calls are TRBV29-1 and TRBJ1-1; possibly TRBD1 for D (6 bases). Trimming took off 4 bases at V and 1 base at J, with 7 bases between the two ends. CDR3 size: 12 residues. Germline V gene sequence: CDR1 SQVTM, CDR2 ANQGSEA.

The chain links TRBV6-5 to TRBJ2-7; TRBD1 aligns across 8 bases. Per germline, CDR1 MNHEY and CDR2 SVGAGI. The CDR3 spans 16 residues. The V gene end was trimmed by 0 bases and the J gene end by 4 bases; junction bases not matched to a gene: 8. The CDR3 region has the DNA TGTGCCAGCAGTTACTCCAGGACAGGGACTTCTTACGAGCAGTACTTC. It translates to CASSYSRTGTSYEQYF.

This clone turned up a few times. This chain connects TRBV6-6 to TRBJ1-5, with TRBD1 as a possible D gene (5 bases). V was pared by 6 bases and J by 6 bases, with 18 bases between. Per the germline V gene, CDR1 is MNHNY and CDR2 is SVGAGI (reference sequence). This CDR3 comprises 15 residues. The CDR3: CASRTGKGAGQPQHF. CDR3 nucleotide sequence: TGTGCCAGCAGGACCGGAAAAGGGGCGGGTCAGCCCCAGCATTTT.

The chain has TRBV6-5 and TRBJ2-5; D possibly corresponds to TRBD1 (6 bases). The CDR3 is made up of 13 amino acids. Trimming took 6 bases from V and 1 from J, leaving 9 bases between them. Germline V lookup: CDR1 MNHEY, CDR2 SVGAGI. The CDR3 DNA is TGTGCCAGCAGAGGACAGATCCAAGAGACCCAGTACTTC. This encodes CASRGQIQETQYF.